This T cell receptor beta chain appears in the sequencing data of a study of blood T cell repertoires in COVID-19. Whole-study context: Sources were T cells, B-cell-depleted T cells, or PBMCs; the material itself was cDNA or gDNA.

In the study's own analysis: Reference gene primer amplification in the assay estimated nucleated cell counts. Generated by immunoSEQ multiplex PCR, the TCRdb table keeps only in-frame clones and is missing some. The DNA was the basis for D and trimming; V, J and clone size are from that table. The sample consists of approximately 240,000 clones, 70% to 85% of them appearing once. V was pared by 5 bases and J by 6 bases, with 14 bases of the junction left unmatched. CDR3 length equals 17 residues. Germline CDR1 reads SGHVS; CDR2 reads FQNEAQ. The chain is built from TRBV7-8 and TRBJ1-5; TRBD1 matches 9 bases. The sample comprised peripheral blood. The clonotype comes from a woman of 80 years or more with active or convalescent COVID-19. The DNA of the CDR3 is TGTGCCAGCAGCCGAAATCGGGGGACAGGGCGAAGTCAGCCCCAGCATTTT. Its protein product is CASSRNRGTGRSQPQHF.